These 17 T cell receptor beta chains share one sample of origin, sequenced in a study of Ad26.COV2.S vaccination and SARS-CoV-2 variants (dated by TCRdb to the early 2020s). To prepare the library, the immunoSEQ multiplex PCR assay was applied. TCRdb stores this immuneACCESS table with in-frame sequences only. Part of the clones is absent; in the studies checked, under half of the shortfall reflects unresolved V genes, and no reason is known for the rest. The sample table shows hundreds of thousands of clones, and roughly 90% are seen once. The ten biggest clones cover approximately 5% of the sample. The sample's treatment or condition, from its label and the paper: some 20 received Ad26.COV2.S at low or high dose, single or two shots; about 5 received placebo; per-sample allocation not given. For vaccine and placebo recipients, the sequenced repertoires came from samples collected on day 63 after the first injection.

The specimen comprised peripheral blood, sampled in a trial of Ad26.COV2.S vaccine versus placebo. Source of these receptors: a person aged 18 to 59 who received the Ad26.COV2.S COVID-19 vaccine or a placebo.

The J gene is TRBJ2-2, the V gene TRBV6-2 or TRBV6-3; D is perhaps TRBD1 or TRBD2 (5 bases each). The V end lost 5 bases, the J end lost 2 bases, and 9 bases lay between the germline ends. The CDR3 spans 14 residues. The germline V gene encodes CDR1 MNHEY and CDR2 SVGEGT. The CDR3 loop is CASSRGPNTGELFF. CDR3 sequence (DNA): TGTGCCAGCAGTCGGGGACCAAACACCGGGGAGCTGTTTTTT.

The V call is TRBV11-2, the J call TRBJ1-2; unclear D gene. V lost 4 bases, J lost 13 bases, and 25 bases lay in between. CDR1 is SGHAT and CDR2 is FQNNGV in the germline V gene. The CDR3 extends over 15 amino acids. CDR3 DNA: TGTGCCAGCAGCTCGATACAGAGAGGTTCCATGGCTGGCACCTTC. This encodes CASSSIQRGSMAGTF. The variable domain in full, completed from reference TRBV11-2 and TRBJ1-2, reads EAGVAQSPRYKIIEKRQSVAFWCNPISGHATLYWYQQILGQGPKLLIQFQNNGVVDDSQLPKDRFSAERLKGVDSTLKIQPAKLEDSAVYLCASSSIQRGSMAGTFGSGTRLTVV.

This CDR3 reads CARVLTALGGNTIYF. The CDR3 DNA reads as TGTGCCAGAGTTTTGACAGCGTTGGGTGGAAACACCATATATTTT. V gene TRBV6-5 combines with J gene TRBJ1-3; maybe TRBD1 (5 bases). Between the trimmed V and J ends, which lost 9 bases and 3 bases, there was a span of 18 bases. This CDR3 is built from 15 residues. The V gene's germline CDR1 is MNHEY and CDR2 SVGAGI.

This chain joins TRBV19 and TRBJ2-7; D might be TRBD1 (5 bases). V lost 3 bases and J lost 6, with 18 bases in between. Germline CDR1 LNHDA, CDR2 SQIVND (reference sequence). The length of the CDR3 is 15 residues. CDR3 residues: CASSMIGAGEIEQYF. The CDR3 nucleotides read TGTGCCAGTAGTATGATAGGGGCAGGAGAGATCGAGCAGTACTTC. The entire variable domain, with the rest obtained from reference TRBV19 and TRBJ2-7, is as follows: DGGITQSPKYLFRKEGQNVTLSCEQNLNHDAMYWYRQDPGQGLRLIYYSQIVNDFQKGDIAEGYSVSREKKESFPLTVTSAQKNPTAFYLCASSMIGAGEIEQYFGPGTRLTVT.

This chain links TRBV6-5 with TRBJ1-4; D call uncertain. The CDR3 spans 13 residues. Germline CDR1 MNHEY, CDR2 SVGAGI. Trimming left V 7 bases short and J 6 bases short, with 12 bases between. CDR3 loop: CASTTSSDEKLFF. The CDR3, as DNA: TGTGCCAGCACGACATCCTCTGATGAAAAACTGTTTTTT.

V and J are TRBV5-5 and TRBJ2-7, with unresolved D. The V and J ends lost 0 bases and 2 bases respectively, with 12 bases between them. This CDR3 is built from 15 residues. The V gene's germline CDR1 is SGHKS and CDR2 YYEKEE (reference sequence). CDR3 in amino acids: CASSLGPGSTYEQYF. The DNA for the CDR3 is TGTGCCAGCAGCTTGGGGCCAGGTTCGACCTACGAGCAGTACTTC. The whole variable domain, filled in from reference TRBV5-5 and TRBJ2-7, reads DAGVTQSPTHLIKTRGQQVTLRCSPISGHKSVSWYQQVLGQGPQFIFQYYEKEERGRGNFPDRFSARQFPNYSSELNVNALLLGDSALYLCASSLGPGSTYEQYFGPGTRLTVT.

The J gene is TRBJ2-5, the V gene TRBV5-1; 8 bases align to TRBD2. The CDR3 spans 15 residues. The junction had 6 bases not matched to a gene; V was cut back by 0 bases and J by 5 bases. The germline CDR1 and CDR2 sequences are SGHRS and YFSETQ. Written as DNA, the CDR3 is TGCGCCAGCAGCTTGGAAGCGGGAGAGGGGGAGACCCAGTACTTC. Amino acids: CASSLEAGEGETQYF.

The chain carries TRBV9 and TRBJ2-7, with 7 bases fitting TRBD2. From germline, CDR1 is SGDLS and CDR2 YYNGEE. The CDR3 spans 15 residues. V shed 4 bases, J shed 6 bases, and the junction held 13 bases outside the gene matches. DNA for the CDR3: TGTGCCAGCAGCCCCTCAGCGGGACTTGTCGGCGAGCAGTACTTC. It yields the protein CASSPSAGLVGEQYF.

The genes are TRBV10-3 and TRBJ1-5; no clear D gene. Germline V lookup: CDR1 ENHRY, CDR2 SYGVKD. This CDR3 contains 13 residues. The ends were cut back, 6 bases at V and 3 bases at J, with 9 bases in the middle. The CDR3, as DNA: TGTGCCATCAGCATTGACCACAATCAGCCCCAGCATTTT. It is translated as CAISIDHNQPQHF.

The chain carries TRBV7-8 and TRBJ2-3; 10 nucleotides match TRBD2. After removal of 2 bases from V and 5 bases from J, the junction contained 4 bases not matched to a gene. The CDR3 sequence is 15 residues long. Germline V CDR1 and CDR2: SGHVS, FQNEAQ. The CDR3: CASSLLAGVVDTQYF. The DNA of the CDR3 is TGTGCCAGCAGCTTACTAGCGGGAGTGGTAGATACGCAGTATTTT.

V gene TRBV4-1 combines with J gene TRBJ2-1; 11 bases match TRBD2. The length of the CDR3 is 16 residues. Germline V gene sequence: CDR1 MGHRA, CDR2 YSYEKL. After removal of 0 bases from V and 6 bases from J, the junction contained 4 bases not matched to a gene. The CDR3 DNA sequence: TGCGCCAGCAGCCAAGATCACCTAGCGGGAGGCAATGAGCAGTTCTTC. Residues: CASSQDHLAGGNEQFF.

This clone was picked up one time. The V call is TRBV28, the J call TRBJ1-1, with no clear D. This CDR3 contains 15 residues. Trimming took 3 bases from V and 0 from J, leaving 11 bases between them. Germline CDR1 MDHEN, CDR2 SYDVKM. CDR3 loop: CASSLVLSMNTEAFF. The CDR3 nucleotides are TGTGCCAGCAGTTTGGTACTTTCGATGAACACTGAAGCTTTCTTT.

This chain connects TRBV7-6 to TRBJ2-2; 11 bases are a match to TRBD2. This CDR3 is built from 19 residues. V shed 2 bases, J shed 3 bases, and the junction held 11 bases outside the gene matches. Germline V gene sequence: CDR1 SGHVS, CDR2 FNYEAQ. Here the CDR3 DNA reads TGTGCCAGCAGCTTAAACCCCTTTCCGGGACTAGCGGACACCGGGGAGCTGTTTTTT. Translating it yields CASSLNPFPGLADTGELFF.

This clone appeared a single time. CDR3 DNA: TGTGCCAGCAGCCTCGGACAGGGGAGTGGCTACACCTTC. Translating it yields CASSLGQGSGYTF. The chain couples TRBV7-9 to TRBJ1-2; TRBD1 matches at 9 bases. Trimming removed 5 bases from V and 7 bases from J; junction bases left unmatched: 5. The CDR3 contains 13 residues. Germline V lookup: CDR1 SEHNR, CDR2 FQNEAQ (reference sequence).

V gene TRBV6-5 combines with J gene TRBJ2-7, with D perhaps matching TRBD1 or TRBD2 (5 bases each). The CDR3 extends over 13 amino acids. From germline, CDR1 is MNHEY and CDR2 SVGAGI. Trimming stripped 0 bases from V and 7 bases from J, with 10 bases between. Here the CDR3 reads CASSYSGEGEQYF. CDR3 in DNA: TGTGCCAGCAGTTACTCTGGCGAGGGGGAGCAGTACTTC.

V gene TRBV29-1 combines with J gene TRBJ1-2, with unresolved D. Germline loops: CDR1 SQVTM, CDR2 ANQGSEA. This CDR3 is 14 amino acids long. The V gene lost 0 bases and the J gene lost 6 bases, with 14 bases spanning the gap. CDR3 amino acids: CSVEDLGVGDGYTF. The CDR3 coding sequence is TGCAGCGTTGAAGATCTCGGGGTTGGGGATGGCTACACCTTC.

V usage is TRBV16 and J usage is TRBJ1-5; D gene ambiguous. This CDR3 has 12 amino acids. CDR1 is KGHSY and CDR2 is FQNENV in the germline V gene. Between the trimmed V and J ends, which lost 1 base and 9 bases, there was a span of 7 bases. CDR3 region: CASSQYLGPQHF. In DNA, the CDR3 is TGTGCCAGCAGCCAATACTTGGGGCCCCAGCATTTT.